This TCR beta chain originates from a study of shared clonotypes between healthy human individuals. Notes on the study in general: It was the non-shared clonotypes that had lower generation probabilities than clonotypes shared by all four donors.

Repertoires were generated with immunoSEQ multiplex PCR, while TCRdb's copy carries only in-frame clones and drops some. Here the sample spans millions of clones, 95% being singletons. This clone showed up just once. Its cognate antigen is unknown. CDR3 length equals 14 residues. Trimming removed 5 bases from V and 4 bases from J, with 15 bases in between. Germline V gene data show CDR1 as MDHEN and CDR2 as SYDVKM. Donors were healthy HIV-negative adults without recent acute infections or vaccinations. All of the donors resided in Nashville, Tennessee, and each was a Caucasian adult. The source of this sequence is a young man in good health. The sequenced sample was naive CD4+ T cells sorted from blood. The subset denotes: CD45RA+ positively selected. The chain has TRBV28 and TRBJ2-7, with D possibly matching TRBD2 (6 bases). The CDR3 coding sequence is TGTGCCAGCAGTCCGGGGGTGGCCCCTTACGAGCAGTACTTC. Its protein product is CASSPGVAPYEQYF. Using reference TRBV28 and TRBJ2-7 for the parts outside the CDR3, the full variable domain is DVKVTQSSRYLVKRTGEKVFLECVQDMDHENMFWYRQDPGLGLRLIYFSYDVKMKEKGDIPEGYSVSREKKERFSLILESASTNQTSMYLCASSPGVAPYEQYFGPGTRLTVT.